These T cell receptor beta chains were read from a single sample in a study of human T cells and chemical hapten exposure. MiXCR was run by TCRdb on the RACE reads, yielding one entry per CDR3 protein. The sample yields tens of thousands of distinct CDR3 sequences, approximately 11% seen once. Material: whole blood, obtained in connection with sensitization to the hapten diphenylcyclopropenone (DPC). These receptors originate from a woman between 40 and 50 years old with alopecia areata. Some clones in this sample may be carry-over from other donors' samples. Both conserved end residues are part of each CDR3. The D gene is left open where the match is weak. The size of a clone is reported for some rows only, either as once, few or many, or as a class for expanded clones.

size,V,D,J,DNA,CDR3
many,TRBV9,TRBD1,TRBJ2-5,TGTGCCAGCAGCCCCAGCGGGACAGGGTTCGAGACCCAGTACTTC,CASSPSGTGFETQYF
many,TRBV7-2,TRBD1,TRBJ1-2,TGTGCCAGCAGCTTAAACCCCATACAGGGGGCTAGGGGCTACACCTTC,CASSLNPIQGARGYTF
many,TRBV12-3/TRBV12-4,TRBD2,TRBJ2-7,TGTGCCAGCAGTCCTAATAGCGGGGAAACCTTCTACGAGCAGTACTTC,CASSPNSGETFYEQYF
-,TRBV5-4,-,TRBJ2-1,TGTGCCAGCAGCTTGGTCGGGGTAACCTACAATGAGCAGTTCTTC,CASSLVGVTYNEQFF
many,TRBV20-1,TRBD1,TRBJ1-1,TGCAGTCCTCCCGGGACAGGCCTCAACACTGAAGCTTTCTTT,CSPPGTGLNTEAFF
-,TRBV5-4,-,TRBJ2-2,TGTGCCAGCAGCTTGGATGCGGGACAGAACACCGGGGAGCTGTTTTTT,CASSLDAGQNTGELFF
few,TRBV13,TRBD1,TRBJ1-5,TGTGCCAGCTCGAATGGGGGACAGGGACAGCCCCAGCATTTT,CASSNGGQGQPQHF
few,TRBV12-3/TRBV12-4,-,TRBJ2-1,TGTGCCAGCAGTTCCGCCCTATACGGGAACCACAATGAGCAGTTCTTC,CASSSALYGNHNEQFF
many,TRBV12-5,-,TRBJ1-5,TGTGCTAGTGGTTTTCAAATCCCCGGAGCCCAGCATTTT,CASGFQIPGAQHF
-,TRBV3-1,TRBD1,TRBJ1-4,TGTGCCAGCAGCCAAGACCGACAGGGTTATCCTGGAAAACTGTTTTTT,CASSQDRQGYPGKLFF
many,TRBV20-1,TRBD2,TRBJ2-3,TGCTCCGTTTTAATAGCGGGGGTAGATACGCAGTATTTT,CSVLIAGVDTQYF
-,TRBV7-6,-,TRBJ1-2,TGTGCCAGCAGCTTTCAGGGAGCTAACTATGGCTACACCTTC,CASSFQGANYGYTF
many,TRBV7-9,-,TRBJ2-2,TGTGCCAGCAGCGAGACTGCGGCGGAGCTGTTTTTT,CASSETAAELFF
-,TRBV11-2,TRBD1,TRBJ2-1,TGTGCCAGCAGCCAATCTTGGGACAGGGTTTACAATGAGCAGTTCTTC,CASSQSWDRVYNEQFF
few,TRBV29-1,-,TRBJ1-1,TGCAGCGTTGCTTCGCCTGACAGGTCAGGCGCTTTCTTT,CSVASPDRSGAFF
many,TRBV29-1,TRBD1,TRBJ1-5,TGCAGCCCAGGGGGATCAAATCAGCCCCAGCATTTT,CSPGGSNQPQHF
few,TRBV29-1,-,TRBJ2-6,TGCAGCGTTACCATCGGCTTCTCTGGGGCCAACGTCCTGACTTTC,CSVTIGFSGANVLTF
many,TRBV5-5,TRBD1,TRBJ2-7,TGTGCCAGCAACATACCCGGGACAGGGGCCTCCTACGAGCAGTACTTC,CASNIPGTGASYEQYF
few,TRBV6-2/TRBV6-3,TRBD2,TRBJ2-1,TGTGCCAGCAGCTCCGGGACTAGCGGTGAGCAGTTCTTC,CASSSGTSGEQFF
few,TRBV29-1,-,TRBJ2-1,TGCAGCGTTGAATCGGGACGGTCGTTCGGTGAGCAGTTCTTC,CSVESGRSFGEQFF
-,TRBV7-2,-,TRBJ1-5,TGTGCCAGCAGCTTAGAGGCCGACAGGATCGGTGGCGATCAGCCCCAGCATTTT,CASSLEADRIGGDQPQHF
-,TRBV4-1,TRBD1,TRBJ1-1,TGCGCCAGCAGCCAGCCGGGACAGGGAGGTGAAGCTTTCTTT,CASSQPGQGGEAFF
many,TRBV10-2,-,TRBJ2-5,TGCGCCAGCAGTGAGTTACAAGAGACCCAGTACTTC,CASSELQETQYF
-,TRBV20-1,TRBD1,TRBJ1-1,TGCAGTGCTAAAACAGGGGGCCGGGAAGAAGCTTTCTTT,CSAKTGGREEAFF
many,TRBV27,-,TRBJ2-5,TGTGCCAGCAGCTCCACAGGGTTCCCCGGGAGACCGGGTCAAGAGACCCAGTACTTC,CASSSTGFPGRPGQETQYF
few,TRBV10-3,TRBD1,TRBJ2-2,TGTGCCACTTACAGGGGTCAAAACACCGGGGAGCTGTTTTTT,CATYRGQNTGELFF
many,TRBV6-1,TRBD1,TRBJ1-3,TGTGCCAGCAGTGCGGGACAGGGTTCTGGAAACACCATATATTTT,CASSAGQGSGNTIYF
-,TRBV12-5,-,TRBJ1-4,TGTGCTAGTGGTTTGGGGAATGAAAAACTGTTTTTT,CASGLGNEKLFF
-,TRBV6-5,-,TRBJ1-6,TGTGCCAGCAACGACCCGAATTCACCCCTCCACTTT,CASNDPNSPLHF
once,TRBV28,-,TRBJ1-2,TGTGCCAGCAGTTTGGCAGTTCTCTATGGCTACACCTTC,CASSLAVLYGYTF
-,TRBV9,-,TRBJ1-5,TGTGCCAGCAGCGAAACACATAGCAATCAGCCCCAGCATTTT,CASSETHSNQPQHF
few,TRBV4-3,-,TRBJ1-2,TGCGCCAACAGCCAGGCAACGGGTGGCAACTATGGCTACACCTTC,CANSQATGGNYGYTF
many,TRBV25-1,TRBD1,TRBJ2-7,TGTGCCAGCAGGACCGGGACAGGGTCCTACGAGCAGTACTTC,CASRTGTGSYEQYF
few,TRBV5-1,-,TRBJ2-5,TGCGCCAGCAGCCCCATGGGAGCGTTGCTTAATATGGAGACCCAGTACTTC,CASSPMGALLNMETQYF
-,TRBV6-2/TRBV6-3,-,TRBJ1-5,TGTGCCAGCAGTTACTCTGGTCAGGGCAATCAGCCCCAGCATTTT,CASSYSGQGNQPQHF
many,TRBV25-1,TRBD1,TRBJ1-4,TGTGCCAGCATTTCCCGGGACAGTTCTGAAAAACTGTTTTTT,CASISRDSSEKLFF
few,TRBV3-1,TRBD2,TRBJ2-1,TGTGCCAGCAGCCAAGATCTTACAGCGGGACGAAATGAGCAGTTCTTC,CASSQDLTAGRNEQFF
-,TRBV12-3/TRBV12-4,TRBD1,TRBJ1-5,TGTGCCAGCAGCGTAACAGGGGTCGGAGGCAATCAGCCCCAGCATTTT,CASSVTGVGGNQPQHF
-,TRBV5-1,-,TRBJ2-3,TGCGCCAGCAGCGCTTCTAGCACAGATACGCAGTATTTT,CASSASSTDTQYF
many,TRBV20-1,TRBD2,TRBJ2-7,TGCAGTGCTCCCCCCGAGGTAAAGCGGGGCCACTACGAGCAGTACTTC,CSAPPEVKRGHYEQYF
-,TRBV7-9,-,TRBJ1-2,TGTGCCAGCAGCCTAGGACTCGATGGCTACACCTTC,CASSLGLDGYTF
few,TRBV7-9,-,TRBJ1-1,TGTGCCAGCAGCTTCGACACTGAAGCTTTCTTT,CASSFDTEAFF